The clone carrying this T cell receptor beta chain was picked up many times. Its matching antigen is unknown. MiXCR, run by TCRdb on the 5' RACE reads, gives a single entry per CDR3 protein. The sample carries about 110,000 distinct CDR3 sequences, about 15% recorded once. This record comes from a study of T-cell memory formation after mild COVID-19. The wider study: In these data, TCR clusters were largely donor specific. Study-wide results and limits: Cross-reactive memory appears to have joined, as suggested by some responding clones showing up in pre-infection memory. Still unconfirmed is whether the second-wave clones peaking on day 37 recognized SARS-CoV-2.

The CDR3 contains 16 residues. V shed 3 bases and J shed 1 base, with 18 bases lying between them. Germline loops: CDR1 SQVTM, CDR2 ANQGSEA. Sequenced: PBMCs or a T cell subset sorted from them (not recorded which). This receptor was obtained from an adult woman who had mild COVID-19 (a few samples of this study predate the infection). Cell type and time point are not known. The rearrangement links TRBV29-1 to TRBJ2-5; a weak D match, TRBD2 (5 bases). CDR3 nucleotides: TGCAGCGTTGACTCGGCCTGGGAGTGGGGCCAAGAGACCCAGTACTTC. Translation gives CSVDSAWEWGQETQYF.